This T cell receptor (beta chain) was identified in a study of blood T cell repertoires in COVID-19. About the study: Donors in the United States, Italy and Spain gave samples during acute or convalescent COVID-19. Sample material is recorded as cDNA or gDNA derived from T cells, B-cell-depleted T cells, or PBMCs.

Germline V gene data show CDR1 as SGHDT and CDR2 as YYEEEE. Trimming cost V 4 bases and J 10 bases; bases outside gene matches: 8. The CDR3 sequence is 16 residues long. Per the original data handling: Amplification from reference gene primers served as the basis for estimated nucleated cell counts. Profiling relied on immunoSEQ multiplex PCR, and the TCRdb table lists in-frame clones only, not all of them. For V, J and clone size, that table is used; D and trimming come from the DNA. The table includes about 480,000 clones, roughly 91% detected once. The chain combines TRBV5-6 with TRBJ2-2; 15 positions agree with TRBD2. What was sequenced was peripheral blood. This receptor was identified in a woman in her thirties with acute or convalescent COVID-19. CDR3 region: CASSPRTSGGAVELFF. The CDR3 DNA follows: TGTGCCAGCAGCCCGCGGACTAGCGGGGGGGCCGTGGAGCTGTTTTTT.